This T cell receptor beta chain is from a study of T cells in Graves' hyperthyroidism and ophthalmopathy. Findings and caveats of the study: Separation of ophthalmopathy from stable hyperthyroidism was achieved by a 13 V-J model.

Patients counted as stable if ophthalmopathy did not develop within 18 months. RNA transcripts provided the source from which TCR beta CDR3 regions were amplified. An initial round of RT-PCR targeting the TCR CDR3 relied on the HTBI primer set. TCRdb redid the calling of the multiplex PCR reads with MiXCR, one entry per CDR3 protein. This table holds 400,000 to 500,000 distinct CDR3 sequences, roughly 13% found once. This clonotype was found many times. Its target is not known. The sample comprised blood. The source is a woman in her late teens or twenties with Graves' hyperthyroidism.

CDR3 in amino acids: CASAGRSRIDEQFF. DNA of the CDR3: TGTGCCAGCGCTGGGAGATCCCGTATAGATGAGCAGTTCTTC. The chain couples TRBV19 to TRBJ2-1, with D perhaps matching TRBD2 (5 bases). The CDR3 contains 14 residues. Between the trimmed V and J ends, which lost 9 bases and 8 bases, there was a span of 20 bases. CDR1 is LNHDA, CDR2 SQIVND, per germline (reference sequence).